What follows are 24 T cell receptor beta chains derived from one specimen sequenced in a study of T cells in women clearing cervical HPV infection (dated by TCRdb to 2016 to 2019). Libraries were made using the immunoSEQ multiplex PCR assay. In its TCRdb copy, this immuneACCESS table keeps in-frame sequences only and misses some clones. Where compared with another copy, unresolved V genes explain less than half of these, and the others have no known cause. This sample's table contains about 20,000 clones. The ten largest make up about 3.3% of the sample. The sequencing input was blood buffy coat. All receptors come from a woman aged 18-70 years with a cervical HPV16 infection that either progressed to CIN3+ or cleared (not recorded which).

About this clone: With the read ending 3 residues before the CDR3 end, the germline J gene is used to fill in that end. The chain combines TRBV5-5 with TRBJ2-7, with 8 positions matching TRBD1. The CDR3 spans 13 residues. Germline V gives CDR1 SGHKS, CDR2 YYEKEE (reference sequence). The J segment lost 4 bases and the V segment lost 3 bases, leaving 3 bases of the junction unmatched. This CDR3 is CASSWTGRYEQYF. The CDR3 DNA, read in part, is TGTGCCAGCAGCTGGACAGGGCGTTACGAG.

The CDR3 sequence is CASSLAQGTQYF. The sequenced part of the CDR3 DNA is TGTGCCAGCAGCTTAGCGCAGGGGACC. The rearrangement links TRBV11-2 to TRBJ2-5; D is perhaps TRBD1 (5 bases). The sequence runs out 3 residues before the end of the CDR3; the remainder is reconstructed from the germline J gene. V was clipped by 1 base and J by 7 bases, with 7 bases between them. This CDR3 has 12 amino acids. The germline V gene has CDR1 SGHAT and CDR2 FQNNGV.

As for this clone: The CDR3 end is not reached by the read, which stops 3 residues before it; the germline J gene fills it in. The gene calls are TRBV11-2 and TRBJ2-7; tentative D call: TRBD2 (6 bases). The ends were cut back, 0 bases at V and 6 bases at J, with 15 bases in the middle. Per the germline V gene, CDR1 is SGHAT and CDR2 is FQNNGV. The CDR3 consists of 15 residues. The CDR3 DNA, read in part, is TGTGCCAGCAGCTTAGATCGGGGGATGAGTCGCGAG. This encodes CASSLDRGMSRE. The complete CDR3 protein is CASSLDRGMSREQYF.

In the case of this clone: Read data end 3 residues before the CDR3 end; the end is taken from the germline J gene. The chain has TRBV5-1 and TRBJ2-5, with 10 bases identical to TRBD1. The V gene's germline CDR1 is SGHRS and CDR2 YFSETQ. The CDR3 spans 14 residues. J gave up 4 bases and V 2 bases, and 2 bases lay outside the gene matches. CDR3 sequence: CASSFGQGGETQYF. The CDR3 bases that were read are TGCGCCAGCAGCTTTGGACAGGGGGGAGAGACC.

A remark on this clone: The CDR3 end falls 3 residues outside the read, so it is completed with the germline J gene. The chain recombines TRBV30 with TRBJ1-1, with D possibly TRBD1 on 6 matching bases. Germline V gene data show CDR1 as GTSNPN and CDR2 as SVGIG (reference sequence). Trimming stripped 2 bases from V and 4 bases from J, with 14 bases between. The CDR3 sequence is 14 residues long. CDR3 residues: CAWSTGTYGTEAFF. CDR3 DNA (partial): TGTGCCTGGAGTACCGGGACATATGGCACTGAA.

On this clone: A junction boundary mismatches the germline segment, possibly from a read error. The CDR3 loop is CASQVLQATSIDTQYF. CDR3 bases read: TGTGCCAGCCAAGTACTACAGGCTACTAGCATAGATACG. The V call is TRBV2, the J call TRBJ2-3; maybe TRBD2 (6 bases). The CDR3 extends 3 residues past the end of the read, so its final part is completed from the germline J gene. Germline-derived CDR1 and CDR2 are SNHLY and FYNNEI. The CDR3 is made up of 16 amino acids.

Points on this clone: Read data end 3 residues before the CDR3 end; the end is taken from the germline J gene. The chain links TRBV20-1 to TRBJ2-1; D is possibly TRBD1 (5 bases). Germline V gene sequence: CDR1 DFQATT, CDR2 SNEGSKA (reference sequence). Trimming took off 0 bases at V and 6 bases at J, with 12 bases between the two ends. The CDR3 is 14 amino acids. The sequenced part of the CDR3 DNA is TGCAGTGCTAGAGAAGGGGTAGCCGCCAATGAG. It codes for CSAREGVAANE. The entire CDR3 is CSAREGVAANEQFF.

As for this clone: Read sequence stops 3 residues before the CDR3 end, and the germline J gene provides the missing end. The chain combines TRBV30 with TRBJ2-2, with D possibly matching TRBD1 (6 bases). CDR1 and CDR2 (germline): GTSNPN, SVGIG (reference sequence). The V end was cut by 1 base, the J end by 4 bases, with 7 bases between. CDR3 length: 13 residues. The CDR3 bases that were read are TGTGCCTGGAGTGAACAGGGCACCGGGGAG. It encodes CAWSEQGTGE. The entire CDR3 reads CAWSEQGTGELFF.

For this clone: The read ends 3 residues shy of where the CDR3 ends; the end is completed using the germline J gene. The rearrangement uses TRBV5-1 and TRBJ2-3; the D gene is possibly TRBD1 (5 bases). Trimming left V 4 bases short and J 3 bases short, with 18 bases between. The CDR3 is 16 residues long. Germline CDR1 is SGHRS and CDR2 is YFSETQ. CDR3 bases read: TGCGCCAGCAGCCCCGACCTCAGGGATGAAACAGATACG. This codes for CASSPDLRDETDT. The full CDR3 protein reads CASSPDLRDETDTQYF.

As for this clone: The CDR3 is cut off 3 residues early in the read; its end comes from the germline J gene. The chain is built from TRBV28 and TRBJ1-2; D remains ambiguous. This CDR3 is built from 14 residues. Germline V gene lookup returns CDR1 MDHEN and CDR2 SYDVKM. The sequenced CDR3 bases are TGTGCCAGCAGTCCAGCAGGTCTTAAAGTGGGC. Amino acid sequence: CASSPAGLKVG. In full, the CDR3 is CASSPAGLKVGYTF.

Remarks on this clone: The DNA ends 3 residues before the CDR3 does, and the rest of the CDR3 is filled in from the germline J gene. The chain links TRBV5-4 to TRBJ2-5, with D unresolved. The germline V gene has CDR1 SGHNT and CDR2 YYREEE (reference sequence). The CDR3 is made up of 14 amino acids. V lost 4 bases and J 5 bases, leaving 15 bases between the germline ends. The CDR3 here is CASSHPATSETQYF. The CDR3 bases that were read are TGTGCCAGCAGCCACCCGGCGACTTCGGAGACC.

In regard to this clone: Coverage ceases 3 residues before the CDR3 finishes, and the germline J gene fills in the end. This chain uses TRBV7-2 with TRBJ2-2, with D uncertain. The CDR3 covers 14 residues. Germline assignment: CDR1 SGHTA and CDR2 FQGNSA. Trimming cost V 6 bases and J 6 bases, with 14 bases left between them. CDR3 loop: CASRLSIHAGELFF. The sequenced part of the CDR3 DNA is TGTGCCAGCAGGCTTTCCATACACGCCGGGGAG. The full variable domain, rest sourced from reference TRBV7-2 and TRBJ2-2, is GAGVSQSPSNKVTEKGKDVELRCDPISGHTALYWYRQSLGQGLEFLIYFQGNSAPDKSGLPSDRFSAERTGGSVSTLTIQRTQQEDSAVYLCASRLSIHAGELFFGEGSRLTVL.

Regarding this clone: The read is 3 residues too short to cover the CDR3 end, so that end is filled in from the germline J gene. This chain uses TRBV18 with TRBJ2-2, with TRBD1 matching over 8 bases. The J segment lost 7 bases and the V segment lost 4 bases, leaving 5 bases of the junction unmatched. The CDR3 consists of 14 residues. Per germline, CDR1 KGHSH and CDR2 LQKENI. The CDR3 loop reads CASSLQGEGGELFF. CDR3 DNA, as far as it was read: TGTGCCAGCTCACTACAGGGGGAAGGCGGGGAG. The full variable domain, its missing parts supplied by reference TRBV18 and TRBJ2-2, is NAGVMQNPRHLVRRRGQEARLRCSPMKGHSHVYWYRQLPEEGLKFMVYLQKENIIDESGMPKERFSAEFPKEGPSILRIQQVVRGDSAAYFCASSLQGEGGELFFGEGSRLTVL.

About this clone itself: The read comes to an end 3 residues before the CDR3 does, leaving the germline J gene to fill in the end. The chain links TRBV19 to TRBJ2-3; D is unclear. There are 12 residues in the CDR3. The V end lost 7 bases, the J end lost 3 bases, and 8 bases lay between the germline ends. Germline loops: CDR1 LNHDA, CDR2 SQIVND (reference sequence). CDR3: CASTSRTDTQYF. The part of the CDR3 DNA that was read is TGTGCCAGTACCTCACGGACAGATACG.

Notes on this clone: Read coverage stops 3 residues before the CDR3 terminus; the germline J gene supplies the remainder. The rearrangement uses TRBV4-1 and TRBJ2-1; 10 nucleotides line up with TRBD2. The CDR3 loop spans 17 amino acids. From germline, CDR1 is MGHRA and CDR2 YSYEKL. V was pared by 4 bases and J by 3 bases, with 9 bases of the junction left unmatched. CDR3 DNA (partial): TGCGCCAGCAGCCTCTCTCTAGCGGGAGTGGTCTACAATGAG. This translates into CASSLSLAGVVYNE. The complete CDR3 protein is CASSLSLAGVVYNEQFF.

A word on this clone: The observed sequence ends 3 residues before the CDR3 terminus, with the missing tail filled in from the germline J gene. The chain recombines TRBV10-1 with TRBJ2-3; TRBD2 agrees at 10 bases. The CDR3 length is 15 residues. CDR1 is WNHNN and CDR2 is SYGVQD in the germline V gene (reference sequence). The V gene end was trimmed by 8 bases and the J gene end by 3 bases; junction bases not matched to a gene: 8. The covered CDR3 bases are TGCGCCAGCGGACCCGGGACTAGCGTGACAGATACG. Its translation is CASGPGTSVTDT. The whole CDR3 protein is CASGPGTSVTDTQYF.

As regards this clone: The sequence runs out 3 residues before the end of the CDR3; the remainder is reconstructed from the germline J gene. The chain combines TRBV28 with TRBJ2-3; 7 bases map to TRBD1. This CDR3 spans 16 amino acids. The germline V gene encodes CDR1 MDHEN and CDR2 SYDVKM. V was pared by 4 bases and J by 7 bases, with 14 bases of the junction left unmatched. The CDR3 sequence is CASSYRTGTSGNTQYF. Incomplete CDR3 DNA: TGTGCCAGCAGTTATAGGACAGGAACGTCGGGAAATACG.

As concerns this clone: The read comes to an end 3 residues before the CDR3 does, leaving the germline J gene to fill in the end. The V call is TRBV7-8, the J call TRBJ1-6; TRBD1 matches 8 bases. The germline CDR1 and CDR2 sequences are SGHVS and FQNEAQ. The V gene end was trimmed by 2 bases and the J gene end by 9 bases; junction bases not matched to a gene: 9. This CDR3 spans 16 amino acids. Partial CDR3 DNA: TGTGCCAGCAGCTTAAGAGACAGGGGAACGGGTTCACCC. Protein: CASSLRDRGTGSP. In full, the CDR3 reads CASSLRDRGTGSPLHF.

Notes on this clone: The missing CDR3 end, 3 residues past where the read stops, is filled in from the germline J gene. The gene calls are TRBV4-1 and TRBJ1-6; TRBD1 matches 8 bases. The junction had 5 bases not matched to a gene; V was cut back by 6 bases and J by 7 bases. CDR1 is MGHRA, CDR2 YSYEKL, per germline. CDR3 size: 14 residues. The CDR3 sequence: CASSTGTGNSPLHF. The covered CDR3 bases are TGCGCCAGCAGTACCGGGACAGGCAATTCACCC.

This clone is called medium-sized based on its frequency. Coverage ceases 3 residues before the CDR3 finishes, and the germline J gene fills in the end. The genes are TRBV30 and TRBJ2-3; TRBD2 aligns across 11 bases. CDR3 length: 15 amino acids. V lost 7 bases and J lost 4; bases outside the gene matches: 10. Germline V gene data show CDR1 as GTSNPN and CDR2 as SVGIG (reference sequence). CDR3 in amino acids: CASSPLAGVPDTQYF. CDR3 bases read: TGTGCCTCCTCCCCACTAGCGGGAGTCCCAGATACG.

As regards this clone: The read ends 3 residues before the CDR3 terminus; that terminus is restored from the germline J gene. The V gene is TRBV5-6, the J gene TRBJ2-2; possibly TRBD1 for D (5 bases). Deletions cut 2 bases from V and 6 bases from J, with 14 bases between. Germline loops: CDR1 SGHDT, CDR2 YYEEEE. This CDR3 is 15 amino acids long. The chain's CDR3 is CASSFSGLVSGELFF. The sequenced part of the CDR3 DNA is TGTGCCAGCAGCTTTTCAGGGTTGGTATCCGGGGAG.

As to this clone: The read stops 3 residues short of the end of the CDR3; the missing end is completed from the germline J gene. This chain links TRBV7-2 with TRBJ2-5; D is possibly TRBD1 (6 bases). Germline values: CDR1 SGHTA, CDR2 FQGNSA. The CDR3 totals 15 residues. Trimming removed 9 bases at V and 5 bases at J, with 22 bases between. CDR3: CASTSGEGTRETQYF. The covered CDR3 bases are TGTGCCAGTACCAGCGGCGAGGGGACAAGGGAGACC.

Comments on this clone: The sequence runs out 3 residues before the end of the CDR3; the remainder is reconstructed from the germline J gene. This chain links TRBV18 with TRBJ1-3; TRBD1 is a possible D gene (5 bases). Trimming left V 4 bases short and J 0 bases short, with 13 bases between. From germline, CDR1 is KGHSH and CDR2 LQKENI. The CDR3 sequence is 16 residues long. The covered CDR3 bases are TGTGCCAGCTCACTTGACAGTGGATACTCTGGAAACACC. Translated: CASSLDSGYSGNT. The whole CDR3 is CASSLDSGYSGNTIYF.

CDR3 residues: CASSLTGATNEKLFF. CDR3 bases read: TGCGCCAGCAGCTTGACAGGGGCAACTAATGAAAAA. This chain connects TRBV5-1 to TRBJ1-4; TRBD1 agrees at 7 bases. The read ends 3 residues early relative to the CDR3; the germline J gene fills the gap. The germline V gene encodes CDR1 SGHRS and CDR2 YFSETQ. This CDR3 contains 15 residues. V lost 1 base and J lost 0; bases outside the gene matches: 0.